What follows are 29 T cell receptor beta chains derived from one specimen sequenced in a study of Ad26.COV2.S vaccination and SARS-CoV-2 variants. Libraries were prepared by immunoSEQ multiplex PCR; TCRdb keeps only in-frame clonotypes and omits some of them. Seen here are hundreds of thousands of clones, more than 80% observed once, and the top ten hold nearly 1.5%. Treatment of the sample: over 15 received Ad26.COV2.S at low or high dose, single or two shots; 5 received placebo; per-sample allocation not given. Collection of the samples took place on day 63 after the first injection of vaccine or placebo. The source material was peripheral blood, sampled in a trial of Ad26.COV2.S vaccine versus placebo. These receptors originate from a person aged 18-60 years who received the Ad26.COV2.S COVID-19 vaccine or a placebo.

The chain links TRBV11-2 to TRBJ2-2, with a possible D match to TRBD1 (5 bases). The germline gives CDR1 SGHAT, CDR2 FQNNGV. CDR3 length: 14 residues. Trimming took 8 bases from V and 4 from J, leaving 14 bases between them. The CDR3 sequence: CASPLGVGTGELFF. The CDR3 region has the DNA TGTGCCAGCCCCCTAGGGGTGGGCACCGGGGAGCTGTTTTTT.

The rearrangement uses TRBV19 and TRBJ2-2; 7 bases map to TRBD1. Germline-derived CDR1 and CDR2 are LNHDA and SQIVND (reference sequence). This CDR3 comprises 15 residues. Unmatched junction bases numbered 10, after V lost 6 bases and J lost 6 bases. The CDR3 here is CASSPDRVVAGELFF. In DNA, the CDR3 is TGTGCCAGTAGCCCTGACAGGGTGGTCGCCGGGGAGCTGTTTTTT.

The chain uses TRBV12-3 or TRBV12-4 and TRBJ1-1, with 7 bases aligning to TRBD1. The CDR3 covers 13 residues. The J segment lost 13 bases and the V segment lost 5 bases, leaving 13 bases of the junction unmatched. The CDR3 is CASSVTGRLKLFF. The CDR3 DNA is TGTGCCAGCAGTGTGACAGGGAGGCTGAAGCTTTTCTTT.

The rearrangement uses TRBV30 and TRBJ2-7; no clear D gene. Germline CDR1 reads GTSNPN; CDR2 reads SVGIG (reference sequence). V lost 3 bases and J 12 bases, leaving 15 bases between the germline ends. The CDR3 has 11 residues. The CDR3 DNA sequence: TGTGCCTGGAGAACCGGCCCTTTGGGGTACTTC. Translated, it gives CAWRTGPLGYF.

V gene TRBV14 combines with J gene TRBJ1-1, with unresolved D. The V end was cut by 1 base, the J end by 5 bases, with 11 bases between. Germline CDR1 SGHDN, CDR2 FVKESK. This CDR3 comprises 14 residues. CDR3 in DNA: TGTGCCAGCAGCCAAGCTCGAGTAAGGACTGAAGCTTTCTTT. This translates into CASSQARVRTEAFF.

J is TRBJ1-1 and V is TRBV4-3; D is perhaps TRBD1 (5 bases). Trimming left V 4 bases short and J 1 base short, with 13 bases between. This CDR3 is 15 amino acids long. Germline V gene data show CDR1 as LGHNA and CDR2 as YSLEER. This CDR3 reads CASSPDQGENTEAFF. CDR3 in DNA: TGCGCCAGCAGCCCCGATCAGGGCGAGAACACTGAAGCTTTCTTT.

The chain joins TRBV19 to TRBJ2-1; no clear D gene. The germline V and J ends were trimmed by 6 bases and 1 base, with 10 bases remaining between them. The CDR3 is made up of 14 amino acids. The germline gives CDR1 LNHDA, CDR2 SQIVND (reference sequence). The CDR3 bases are TGTGCCAGTAGAAAGGGCCCTTCCTACAATGAGCAGTTCTTC. This gives the protein CASRKGPSYNEQFF.

The genes are TRBV4-2 and TRBJ1-5, with D uncertain. CDR1 LGHNA and CDR2 YNFKEQ come from the germline V gene. Trimming shortened V by 0 bases and J by 5 bases, and 8 bases separated the two germline ends. The CDR3 contains 14 residues. Here the CDR3 reads CASSQESGYQPQHF. For the CDR3, the DNA is TGTGCCAGCAGCCAAGAGAGTGGCTATCAGCCCCAGCATTTT.

The chain joins TRBV21-1 to TRBJ2-5; the D segment call TRBD1 is taken from the table without a DNA check. TRBV21-1 is a known pseudogene. The CDR3 is made up of 15 amino acids. CDR3 bases: TGTGCCAGCAGCTCCGGAACAGATATCCAAGAGACCCAGTACTTC. It translates to CASSSGTDIQETQYF.

The chain links TRBV6-5 to TRBJ1-2; no firm D call. The CDR3 is 14 residues long. The V gene's germline CDR1 is MNHEY and CDR2 SVGAGI. The V end lost 5 bases, the J end lost 4 bases, and 14 bases lay between the germline ends. The CDR3: CASSPSSRGYGYTF. The CDR3 nucleotides read TGTGCCAGCAGTCCCTCCTCACGCGGCTATGGCTACACCTTC.

This sequence joins TRBV10-2 and TRBJ2-1; D assignment may be TRBD1 or TRBD2 (5 bases each). Deletions cut 1 base from V and 5 bases from J, with 18 bases between. Germline V gene data show CDR1 as WSHSY and CDR2 as SAAADI. This CDR3 has 17 residues. The CDR3 is CASSEWGTRFFDNEQFF. The CDR3 nucleotides are TGCGCCAGCAGTGAGTGGGGGACCCGCTTTTTCGACAATGAGCAGTTCTTC.

This clone has only a few counts. This sequence joins TRBV30 and TRBJ1-1; D unresolved. V lost 2 bases and J 2 bases, leaving 3 bases between the germline ends. This CDR3 is 11 amino acids long. CDR1 and CDR2 from the germline V gene are GTSNPN and SVGIG (reference sequence). The CDR3 protein is CAWSFNTEAFF. The CDR3 DNA is TGTGCCTGGAGTTTTAACACTGAAGCTTTCTTT.

V is TRBV24-1 and J is TRBJ2-7; D perhaps matches TRBD2 (6 bases). With 9 bases removed from V and 1 base from J, the gap between germline ends came to 9 bases. Germline CDR1 and CDR2: KGHDR and SFDVKD. The CDR3 is 12 amino acids. The DNA of the CDR3 is TGTGCCACCGCGGGGCCTTCCTACGAGCAGTACTTC. Translated, it gives CATAGPSYEQYF.

This clone has more than one count but fewer than ten. The chain carries TRBV4-3 and TRBJ1-6; D unresolved. With 1 base removed from V and 8 bases from J, the gap between germline ends came to 6 bases. Germline CDR1 LGHNA, CDR2 YSLEER. The CDR3 has 13 amino acids. CDR3: CASSQVGDSPLHF. The CDR3 region has the DNA TGCGCCAGCAGCCAAGTTGGGGATTCACCCCTCCACTTT.

The CDR3: CASSEPDPSSEDRGGLQTQYF. CDR3 bases: TGTGCCAGCAGCGAGCCCGACCCTAGCTCGGAGGATAGAGGGGGCTTGCAGACCCAGTACTTC. The chain recombines TRBV2 with TRBJ2-5, with 7 bases that match TRBD1. The germline gives CDR1 SNHLY, CDR2 FYNNEI. Germline trimming cut 6 bases from V and 6 bases from J; bases unmatched to any gene: 31. CDR3 size: 21 residues.

The rearrangement links TRBV10-3 to TRBJ2-7; 7 nucleotides match TRBD1. J lost 0 bases, V lost 8 bases, and 4 bases had no gene match. Germline values: CDR1 ENHRY, CDR2 SYGVKD. There are 13 residues in the CDR3. The CDR3, as DNA: TGTGCCATCTCGGACAGGAGCTCCTACGAGCAGTACTTC. Translating gives CAISDRSSYEQYF.

This rearrangement joins TRBV9 to TRBJ2-2; perhaps TRBD2 as D (6 bases). The CDR3 runs 16 residues. Trimming cost V 3 bases and J 1 base, with 13 bases left between them. CDR1 is SGDLS, CDR2 YYNGEE, per germline. The CDR3 DNA reads as TGTGCCAGCAGCGCCCTCCGGGACTTGAACACCGGGGAGCTGTTTTTT. It translates to CASSALRDLNTGELFF.

This chain connects TRBV18 to TRBJ1-1; perhaps TRBD1 as D (6 bases). Trimming cost V 6 bases and J 8 bases, with 13 bases left between them. CDR1 is KGHSH and CDR2 is LQKENI in the germline V gene. This CDR3 has 12 residues. The CDR3, as DNA: TGTGCCAGCTCCCTCACCACAGGGGAAGCTTTCTTT. Translation gives CASSLTTGEAFF.

The J gene is TRBJ2-2, the V gene TRBV25-1, with TRBD2 matching 8 bases. This CDR3 has 16 amino acids. Germline CDR1 reads MGHDK; CDR2 reads SYGVNS. The trim removed 4 bases at V and 2 bases at J, leaving 6 bases unmatched. This chain's CDR3 is CASSVAGGINTGELFF. The CDR3 coding sequence is TGTGCCAGCAGTGTGGCGGGGGGAATAAACACCGGGGAGCTGTTTTTT.

The chain uses TRBV18 and TRBJ2-7; 13 nucleotides line up with TRBD2. Germline assignment: CDR1 KGHSH and CDR2 LQKENI. The trim removed 3 bases at V and 4 bases at J, leaving 3 bases unmatched. This CDR3 is 15 amino acids long. The CDR3 DNA reads TGTGCCAGCTCACCGGGACTAGCGGGGACTTACGAGCAGTACTTC. Translation gives CASSPGLAGTYEQYF.

A word on this clone: This same CDR3 is encoded by further DNA sequences in the sample. The chain couples TRBV9 to TRBJ1-6, with D unclear. The CDR3 has 13 amino acids. V lost 2 bases and J lost 7, with 7 bases in between. Germline assignment: CDR1 SGDLS and CDR2 YYNGEE. CDR3 in DNA: TGTGCCAGCAGCGTTCAGACAAATTCACCCCTCCACTTT. Encoded protein: CASSVQTNSPLHF.

The chain joins TRBV24-1 to TRBJ2-3, with D tentatively TRBD2 (7 bases). Germline lookup yields CDR1 KGHDR and CDR2 SFDVKD. CDR3 length: 14 residues. Trimming removed 3 bases at V and 4 bases at J, with 10 bases between. For the CDR3, the DNA is TGTGCCACCAGTGATAGGGGGGGGTCAGATACGCAGTATTTT. Its translation: CATSDRGGSDTQYF.

The chain uses TRBV5-1 and TRBJ2-2, with a tentative D call TRBD1 (6 bases). Trimming took 2 bases from V and 7 from J, leaving 15 bases between them. The CDR3 extends over 15 amino acids. Looked up from germline, CDR1 is SGHRS and CDR2 is YFSETQ. The CDR3 spells CASSLRQDGNGELFF. The DNA for the CDR3 is TGCGCCAGCAGCTTAAGACAGGACGGGAACGGGGAGCTGTTTTTT.

This clone showed up just once. The J gene is TRBJ1-2, the V gene TRBV3-1 (or the pseudogene TRBV3-2); 7 nucleotides align to TRBD1. Losses at the gene ends were 0 bases for V and 3 bases for J; bases not matched to a gene: 4. The CDR3 is made up of 15 amino acids. Germline-derived CDR1 and CDR2 are LGHDT and YNNKEL (reference sequence). The CDR3 sequence is CASSQEARGDYGYTF. The CDR3 DNA reads as TGTGCCAGCAGCCAAGAGGCCAGGGGGGACTATGGCTACACCTTC.

The chain employs TRBV7-6 and TRBJ2-5, with D perhaps TRBD1 or TRBD2 (5 bases each). Germline V gene lookup returns CDR1 SGHVS and CDR2 FNYEAQ. The CDR3 covers 15 residues. Trimming removed 2 bases at V and 3 bases at J, with 13 bases between. The CDR3 spells CASSLSVGREETQYF. The DNA for the CDR3 is TGTGCCAGCAGCTTATCGGTGGGACGGGAAGAGACCCAGTACTTC.

As concerns this clone: Other DNA sequences in the sample encode the same CDR3. The CDR3 sequence: CSVEGINTDTQYF. In DNA form, the CDR3 reads TGCAGCGTTGAAGGCATTAACACAGATACGCAGTATTTT. The V gene is TRBV29-1, the J gene TRBJ2-3; no firm D call. V shed 1 base and J shed 2 bases, with 7 bases lying between them. Per the germline V gene, CDR1 is SQVTM and CDR2 is ANQGSEA. This CDR3 has 13 amino acids.

There are a few counts of this clone. The V call is TRBV30, the J call TRBJ1-3; the D is unclear. There are 13 residues in the CDR3. Germline-derived CDR1 and CDR2 are GTSNPN and SVGIG (reference sequence). Between the trimmed V and J ends, which lost 0 bases and 2 bases, there was a span of 5 bases. The CDR3 loop is CAWSVQAGNTIYF. The CDR3 DNA sequence: TGTGCCTGGAGTGTACAAGCTGGAAACACCATATATTTT.

V and J are TRBV6-5 and TRBJ1-4; D might be TRBD1 (6 bases). V was clipped by 4 bases and J by 5 bases, with 11 bases between them. CDR1 is MNHEY and CDR2 is SVGAGI in the germline V gene. The CDR3 sequence is 14 residues long. The CDR3 nucleotides read TGTGCCAGCAGTTGGACAGTCACCAATGAAAAACTGTTTTTT. Protein product: CASSWTVTNEKLFF.

V usage is TRBV6-6 and J usage is TRBJ1-3; D is unresolved. CDR3 length equals 14 residues. The V end lost 8 bases, the J end lost 3 bases, and 14 bases lay between the germline ends. Germline V lookup: CDR1 MNHNY, CDR2 SVGAGI (reference sequence). The CDR3 here is CASSTGFLGNTIYF. DNA of the CDR3: TGTGCCAGCTCCACCGGGTTCCTTGGAAACACCATATATTTT.